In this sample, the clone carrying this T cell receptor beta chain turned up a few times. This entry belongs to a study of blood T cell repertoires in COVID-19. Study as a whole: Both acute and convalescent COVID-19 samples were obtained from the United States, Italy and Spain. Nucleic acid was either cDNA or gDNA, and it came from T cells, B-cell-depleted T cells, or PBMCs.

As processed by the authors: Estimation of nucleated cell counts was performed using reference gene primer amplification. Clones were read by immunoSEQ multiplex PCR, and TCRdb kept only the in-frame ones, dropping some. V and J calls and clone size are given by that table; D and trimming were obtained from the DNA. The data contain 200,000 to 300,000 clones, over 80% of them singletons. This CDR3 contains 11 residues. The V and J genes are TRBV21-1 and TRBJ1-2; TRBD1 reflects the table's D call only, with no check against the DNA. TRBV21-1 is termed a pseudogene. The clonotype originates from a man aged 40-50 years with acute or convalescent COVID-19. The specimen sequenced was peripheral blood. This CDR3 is CASSNLQIYTF. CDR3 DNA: TGTGCCAGCAGCAACCTTCAGATCTACACCTTC.